Listed here are 15 T cell receptor beta chains from one sample, sequenced in a study of neoadjuvant anti-PD-1 for oral cavity cancer. Clones were read by immunoSEQ multiplex PCR, and TCRdb kept only the in-frame ones, dropping some. There are 14,000 or so clones in the sample; 74% occur only once, and about 2% lies in the top ten. Time point indicated: after neoadjuvant nivolumab, at surgical resection. The sample consisted of PBMCs, taken after nivolumab (anti-PD-1) treatment. Receptors were obtained from a person aged 35 to 85 with oral cavity squamous cell carcinoma.

The genes are TRBV7-2 and TRBJ2-7; D call uncertain. V lost 1 base and J lost 2, with 6 bases in between. Germline loops: CDR1 SGHTA, CDR2 FQGNSA. The length of the CDR3 is 13 residues. CDR3 nucleotides: TGTGCCAGCAGCTTAGAACCGACCTACGAGCAGTACTTC. Translation gives CASSLEPTYEQYF. The full variable domain, rest sourced from reference TRBV7-2 and TRBJ2-7, is GAGVSQSPSNKVTEKGKDVELRCDPISGHTALYWYRQSLGQGLEFLIYFQGNSAPDKSGLPSDRFSAERTGGSVSTLTIQRTQQEDSAVYLCASSLEPTYEQYFGPGTRLTVT.

This clone was counted once. The V and J genes are TRBV5-1 and TRBJ2-1, with D possibly matching TRBD2 (6 bases). This CDR3 is built from 15 residues. Germline lookup yields CDR1 SGHRS and CDR2 YFSETQ. Deletions cut 0 bases from V and 9 bases from J, with 16 bases between. CDR3 in amino acids: CASSLEPSEGREQFF. CDR3 sequence (DNA): TGCGCCAGCAGCTTGGAGCCTAGCGAGGGGCGTGAGCAGTTCTTC.

The chain joins TRBV7-8 to TRBJ2-7; 10 bases are shared with TRBD1. The CDR3 length is 15 residues. Trimming removed 5 bases from V and 6 bases from J; junction bases left unmatched: 10. Germline CDR1 and CDR2: SGHVS and FQNEAQ. DNA of the CDR3: TGTGCCAGCAGCCATGGGGGGACAGGGGTGGGCGAGCAGTACTTC. Translated: CASSHGGTGVGEQYF.

V is TRBV5-8 and J is TRBJ1-1; D not resolved. The V and J ends lost 0 bases and 1 base respectively, with 7 bases between them. Germline CDR1 and CDR2: SGHTS and YDEGEE. The CDR3 consists of 14 residues. The CDR3 is CASSLGFANTEAFF. In DNA, the CDR3 is TGTGCCAGCAGCTTGGGATTCGCGAACACTGAAGCTTTCTTT.

V is TRBV9 and J is TRBJ2-7; TRBD2 agrees at 7 bases. The CDR3 length is 14 residues. The V and J ends lost 1 base and 7 bases, in that order; junction bases with no gene match: 8. Per the germline V gene, CDR1 is SGDLS and CDR2 is YYNGEE. CDR3 residues: CASSVTDQAGEQYF. The DNA for the CDR3 is TGTGCCAGCAGCGTAACGGACCAAGCGGGGGAGCAGTACTTC.

The chain couples TRBV30 to TRBJ1-4; D not resolved. The germline CDR1 and CDR2 sequences are GTSNPN and SVGIG (reference sequence). There are 14 residues in the CDR3. V was cut by 0 bases and J by 7 bases, with 12 bases left in between. The CDR3 protein is CAWSVQGWAEKLFF. The CDR3 nucleotides are TGTGCCTGGAGTGTACAAGGGTGGGCTGAAAAACTGTTTTTT.

The chain has TRBV27 and TRBJ1-2; the match to TRBD1 covers 9 bases. Germline V gives CDR1 MNHEY, CDR2 SMNVEV (reference sequence). This CDR3 is 17 amino acids long. V dropped 0 bases and J dropped 2; count of bases not matched to a gene: 7. DNA of the CDR3: TGTGCCAGCAGTTTATCGTCGTACAGGGGGCTAAACTATGGCTACACCTTC. It codes for CASSLSSYRGLNYGYTF.

The V call is TRBV5-1, the J call TRBJ2-2, with 11 bases fitting TRBD1. The germline gives CDR1 SGHRS, CDR2 YFSETQ. The V gene end was trimmed by 1 base and the J gene end by 5 bases; junction bases not matched to a gene: 7. The CDR3 loop spans 17 amino acids. The CDR3 loop is CASSLPWTGGRTGELFF. The CDR3 DNA reads TGCGCCAGCAGCTTGCCATGGACAGGGGGCCGGACCGGGGAGCTGTTTTTT.

The chain recombines TRBV4-1 with TRBJ1-2; no clear D gene. Germline values: CDR1 MGHRA, CDR2 YSYEKL. V gave up 1 base and J gave up 0 bases, with 6 bases separating them. This CDR3 is built from 14 residues. CDR3 residues: CASSQAAANYGYTF. The CDR3 bases are TGCGCCAGCAGCCAAGCCGCAGCTAACTATGGCTACACCTTC.

This chain links TRBV6-6 with TRBJ1-4, with no clear D. CDR3 size: 12 residues. The ends were cut back, 8 bases at V and 6 bases at J, with 10 bases in the middle. Germline V gene lookup returns CDR1 MNHNY and CDR2 SVGAGI (reference sequence). The CDR3 bases are TGTGCCAGCCTAAACGCCCATGAAAAACTGTTTTTT. Amino acid sequence: CASLNAHEKLFF.

Only one count was recorded for this clone. V usage is TRBV9 and J usage is TRBJ2-7; 7 bases align to TRBD1. The CDR3 is made up of 14 amino acids. Germline CDR1 is SGDLS and CDR2 is YYNGEE. Unmatched junction bases numbered 3, after V lost 0 bases and J lost 3 bases. CDR3 protein: CASSVGQGGYEQYF. CDR3 nucleotides: TGTGCCAGCAGCGTAGGACAGGGCGGCTACGAGCAGTACTTC.

By sample fraction, this clone is medium-sized. The chain carries TRBV30 and TRBJ1-6; a weak D match, TRBD1 (6 bases). This CDR3 has 15 amino acids. V dropped 4 bases and J dropped 9 bases, with 19 bases sitting between them. Germline CDR1 GTSNPN, CDR2 SVGIG (reference sequence). CDR3 amino acids: CAWIAQGYRCSPLHF. DNA for the CDR3: TGTGCCTGGATCGCACAGGGATATCGTTGTTCACCCCTCCACTTT.

The chain recombines TRBV2 with TRBJ1-2, with TRBD1 matching 11 bases. Per the germline V gene, CDR1 is SNHLY and CDR2 is FYNNEI. This CDR3 has 16 residues. The ends lost 6 bases at V and 2 bases at J; junction bases unmatched: 8. CDR3 loop: CASREAGTGGNYGYTF. The CDR3 DNA sequence: TGTGCCAGCAGAGAGGCCGGGACAGGGGGAAACTATGGCTACACCTTC.

The chain joins TRBV5-1 to TRBJ2-6, with TRBD1 as a possible D gene (5 bases). Germline V gene data show CDR1 as SGHRS and CDR2 as YFSETQ. Trimming shortened V by 4 bases and J by 1 base, and 12 bases separated the two germline ends. The CDR3 totals 16 residues. CDR3 sequence: CASSLSTVSGANVLTF. CDR3 nucleotides: TGCGCCAGCAGCCTCTCGACAGTGTCTGGGGCCAACGTCCTGACTTTC.

This clone was seen only once. V usage is TRBV6-1 and J usage is TRBJ2-7; the D is unclear. The CDR3 consists of 12 residues. The V gene's germline CDR1 is MNHNS and CDR2 SASEGT. Trimming removed 1 base at V and 4 bases at J, with 5 bases between. CDR3 nucleotides: TGTGCCAGCAGTGAAGGGCGATACGAGCAGTACTTC. Its protein is CASSEGRYEQYF.